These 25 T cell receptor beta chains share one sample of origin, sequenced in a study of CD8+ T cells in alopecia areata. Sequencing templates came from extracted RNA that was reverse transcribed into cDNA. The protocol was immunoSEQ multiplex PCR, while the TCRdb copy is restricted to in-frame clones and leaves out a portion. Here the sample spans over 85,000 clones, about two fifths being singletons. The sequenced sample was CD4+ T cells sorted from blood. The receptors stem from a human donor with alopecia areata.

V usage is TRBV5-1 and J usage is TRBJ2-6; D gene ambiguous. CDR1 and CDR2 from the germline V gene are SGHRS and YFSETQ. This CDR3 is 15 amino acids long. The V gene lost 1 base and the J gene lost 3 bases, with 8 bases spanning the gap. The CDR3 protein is CASSLTSDGANVLTF. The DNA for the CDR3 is TGCGCCAGCAGCTTGACAAGTGATGGGGCCAACGTCCTGACTTTC.

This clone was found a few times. Written as DNA, the CDR3 is TGTGCCAGCAGTTCAAACATTCTAGCGGGAGGCTACGAGCAGTACTTC. Amino acids: CASSSNILAGGYEQYF. V and J are TRBV27 and TRBJ2-7, with 11 bases fitting TRBD2. Germline CDR1 reads MNHEY; CDR2 reads SMNVEV (reference sequence). This CDR3 is built from 16 residues. With V trimmed by 4 bases and J by 3 bases, 8 bases remained unmatched.

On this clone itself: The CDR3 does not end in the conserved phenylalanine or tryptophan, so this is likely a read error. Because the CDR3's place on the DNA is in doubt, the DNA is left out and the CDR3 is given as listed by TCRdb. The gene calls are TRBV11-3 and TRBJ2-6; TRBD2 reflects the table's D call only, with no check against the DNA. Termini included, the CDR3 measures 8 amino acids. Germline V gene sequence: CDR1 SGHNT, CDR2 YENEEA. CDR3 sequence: CASTVMEA.

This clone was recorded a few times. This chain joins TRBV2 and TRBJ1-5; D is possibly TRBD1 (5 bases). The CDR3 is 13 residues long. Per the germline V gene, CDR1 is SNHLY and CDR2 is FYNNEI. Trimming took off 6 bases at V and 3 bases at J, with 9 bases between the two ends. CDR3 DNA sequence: TGTGCCAGCAGGGGACTGATCAATCAGCCCCAGCATTTT. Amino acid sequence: CASRGLINQPQHF.

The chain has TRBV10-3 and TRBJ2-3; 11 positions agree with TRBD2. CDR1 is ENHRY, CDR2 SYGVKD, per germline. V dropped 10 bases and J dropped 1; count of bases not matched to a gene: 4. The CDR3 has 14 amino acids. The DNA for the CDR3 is TGTGCCAGCACACTAGCGGGGGGCACAGATACGCAGTATTTT. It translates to CASTLAGGTDTQYF.

This CDR3 is CSVETRGTSGSYNEQFF. As DNA, the CDR3 is TGCAGCGTTGAAACGAGGGGGACTAGCGGCTCCTACAATGAGCAGTTCTTC. The rearrangement links TRBV29-1 to TRBJ2-1; 11 nucleotides agree with TRBD2. V lost 2 bases to trimming and J lost 0 bases; unmatched junction nucleotides: 6. The CDR3 spans 17 residues. Germline CDR1 is SQVTM and CDR2 is ANQGSEA.

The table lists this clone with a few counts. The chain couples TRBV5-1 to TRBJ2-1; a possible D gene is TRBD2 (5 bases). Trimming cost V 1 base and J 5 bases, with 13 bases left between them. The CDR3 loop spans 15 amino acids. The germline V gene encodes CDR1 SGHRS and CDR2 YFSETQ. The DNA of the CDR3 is TGCGCCAGCAGCTTGTTTCCCGGGATGAACAATGAGCAGTTCTTC. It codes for CASSLFPGMNNEQFF.

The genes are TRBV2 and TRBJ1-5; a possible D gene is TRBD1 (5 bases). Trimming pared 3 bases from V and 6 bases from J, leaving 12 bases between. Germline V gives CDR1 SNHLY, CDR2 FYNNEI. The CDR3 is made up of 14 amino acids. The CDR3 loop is CASSDWQGSQPQHF. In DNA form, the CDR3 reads TGTGCCAGCAGTGACTGGCAGGGAAGTCAGCCCCAGCATTTT. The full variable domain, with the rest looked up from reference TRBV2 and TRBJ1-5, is EPEVTQTPSHQVTQMGQEVILRCVPISNHLYFYWYRQILGQKVEFLVSFYNNEISEKSEIFDDQFSVERPDGSNFTLKIRSTKLEDSAMYFCASSDWQGSQPQHFGDGTRLSIL.

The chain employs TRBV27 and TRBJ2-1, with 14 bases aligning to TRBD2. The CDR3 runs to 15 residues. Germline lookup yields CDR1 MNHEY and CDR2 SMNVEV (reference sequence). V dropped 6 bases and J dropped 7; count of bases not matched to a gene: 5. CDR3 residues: CASRKGTSGGNEQFF. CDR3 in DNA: TGTGCCAGCAGAAAAGGGACTAGCGGGGGAAATGAGCAGTTCTTC.

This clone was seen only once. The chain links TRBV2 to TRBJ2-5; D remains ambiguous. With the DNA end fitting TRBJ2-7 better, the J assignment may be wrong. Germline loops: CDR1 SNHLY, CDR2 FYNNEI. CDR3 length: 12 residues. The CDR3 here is CASLSIPYEQYF. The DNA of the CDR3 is TGTGCCAGTCTAAGTATTCCCTACGAGCAGTACTTC.

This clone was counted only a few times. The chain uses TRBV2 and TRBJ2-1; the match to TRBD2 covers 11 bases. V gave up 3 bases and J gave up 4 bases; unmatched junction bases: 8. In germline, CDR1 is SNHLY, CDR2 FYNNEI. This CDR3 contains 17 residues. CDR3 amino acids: CASSENALAGGYNEQFF. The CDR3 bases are TGTGCCAGCAGTGAGAACGCCTTAGCGGGAGGGTACAATGAGCAGTTCTTC. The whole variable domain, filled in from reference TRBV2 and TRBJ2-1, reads EPEVTQTPSHQVTQMGQEVILRCVPISNHLYFYWYRQILGQKVEFLVSFYNNEISEKSEIFDDQFSVERPDGSNFTLKIRSTKLEDSAMYFCASSENALAGGYNEQFFGPGTRLTVL.

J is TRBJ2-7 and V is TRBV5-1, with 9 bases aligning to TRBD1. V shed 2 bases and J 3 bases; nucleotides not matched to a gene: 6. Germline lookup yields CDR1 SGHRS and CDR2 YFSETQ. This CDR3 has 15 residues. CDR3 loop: CASSFPGQGDYEQYF. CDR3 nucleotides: TGCGCCAGCAGCTTCCCGGGACAGGGCGACTACGAGCAGTACTTC.

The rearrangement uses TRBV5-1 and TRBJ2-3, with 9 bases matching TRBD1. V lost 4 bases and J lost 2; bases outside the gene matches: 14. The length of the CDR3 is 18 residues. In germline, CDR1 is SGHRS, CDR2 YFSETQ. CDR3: CASSPGVSGTGYTDTQYF. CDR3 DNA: TGCGCCAGCAGCCCGGGGGTATCCGGGACAGGGTACACAGATACGCAGTATTTT.

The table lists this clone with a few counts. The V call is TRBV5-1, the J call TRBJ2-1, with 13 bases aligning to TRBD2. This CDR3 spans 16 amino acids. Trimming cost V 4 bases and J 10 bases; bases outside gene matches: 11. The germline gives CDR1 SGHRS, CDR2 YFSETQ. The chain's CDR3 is CASSLGLAGVLPEQFF. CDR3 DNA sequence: TGCGCCAGCAGCCTAGGACTAGCGGGAGTTCTCCCCGAGCAGTTCTTC.

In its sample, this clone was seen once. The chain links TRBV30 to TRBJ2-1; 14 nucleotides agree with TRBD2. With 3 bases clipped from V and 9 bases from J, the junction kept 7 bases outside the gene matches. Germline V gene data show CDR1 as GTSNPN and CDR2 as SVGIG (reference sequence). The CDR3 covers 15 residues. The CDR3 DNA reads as TGTGCCTGGAGCGACACGGGACTAGCGGGAGCTGAGCAGTTCTTC. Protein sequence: CAWSDTGLAGAEQFF.

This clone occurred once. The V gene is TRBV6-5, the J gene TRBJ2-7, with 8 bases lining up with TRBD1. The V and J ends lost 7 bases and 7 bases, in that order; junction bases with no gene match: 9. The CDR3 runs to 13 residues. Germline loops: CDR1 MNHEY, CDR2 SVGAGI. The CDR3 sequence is CASTSRTGQEQYF. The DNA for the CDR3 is TGTGCCAGCACCAGCAGGACAGGGCAAGAGCAGTACTTC.

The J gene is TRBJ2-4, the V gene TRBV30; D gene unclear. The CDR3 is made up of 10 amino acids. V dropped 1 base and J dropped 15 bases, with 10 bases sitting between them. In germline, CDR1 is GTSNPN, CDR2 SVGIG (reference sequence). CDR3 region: CAWSAERMYF. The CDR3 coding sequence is TGTGCCTGGAGTGCAGAACGCATGTACTTC.

The CDR3 nucleotides are TGTGCCAACGCGGAGGAGGGGAACACTGAAGCTTTCTTT. Amino acid sequence: CANAEEGNTEAFF. This chain connects TRBV2 to TRBJ1-1; D gene ambiguous. The V and J ends lost 10 bases and 1 base respectively, with 13 bases between them. The CDR3 has 13 residues. Germline V gives CDR1 SNHLY, CDR2 FYNNEI.

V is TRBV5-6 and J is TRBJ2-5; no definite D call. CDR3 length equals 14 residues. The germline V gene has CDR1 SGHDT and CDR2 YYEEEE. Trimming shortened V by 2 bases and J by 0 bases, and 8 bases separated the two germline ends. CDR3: CASSLRRNQETQYF. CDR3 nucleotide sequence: TGTGCCAGCAGCTTAAGACGGAACCAAGAGACCCAGTACTTC. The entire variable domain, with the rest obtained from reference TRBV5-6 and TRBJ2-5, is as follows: DAGVTQSPTHLIKTRGQQVTLRCSPKSGHDTVSWYQQALGQGPQFIFQYYEEEERQRGNFPDRFSGHQFPNYSSELNVNALLLGDSALYLCASSLRRNQETQYFGPGTRLLVL.

The DNA of the CDR3 is TGTGCCAGCAGTTTATTTGACAGAGCCTACGAGCAGTACTTC. Residues: CASSLFDRAYEQYF. The chain employs TRBV28 and TRBJ2-7; possibly TRBD1 for D (5 bases). The V end lost 1 base, the J end lost 2 bases, and 9 bases lay between the germline ends. The CDR3 contains 14 residues. Per the germline V gene, CDR1 is MDHEN and CDR2 is SYDVKM.

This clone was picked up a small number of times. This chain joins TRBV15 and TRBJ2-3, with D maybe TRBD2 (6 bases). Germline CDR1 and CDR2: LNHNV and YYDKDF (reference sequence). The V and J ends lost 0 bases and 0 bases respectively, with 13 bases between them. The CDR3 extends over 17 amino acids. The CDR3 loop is CATSRDMIAGSTDTQYF. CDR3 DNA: TGTGCCACCAGCAGAGATATGATTGCGGGAAGCACAGATACGCAGTATTTT.

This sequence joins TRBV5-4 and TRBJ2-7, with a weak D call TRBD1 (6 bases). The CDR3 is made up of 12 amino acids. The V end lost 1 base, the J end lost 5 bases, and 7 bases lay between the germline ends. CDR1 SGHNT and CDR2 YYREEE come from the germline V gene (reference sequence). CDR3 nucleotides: TGTGCCAGCAGCTTGAACAGGGACGAGCAGTACTTC. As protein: CASSLNRDEQYF.

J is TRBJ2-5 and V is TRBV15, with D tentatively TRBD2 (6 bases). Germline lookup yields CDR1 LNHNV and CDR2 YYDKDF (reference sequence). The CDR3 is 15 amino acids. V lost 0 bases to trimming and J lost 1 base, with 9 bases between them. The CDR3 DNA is TGTGCCACCAGCAGAGATACGGGAGTCCAAGAGACCCAGTACTTC. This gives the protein CATSRDTGVQETQYF. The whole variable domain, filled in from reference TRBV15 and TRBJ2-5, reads DAMVIQNPRYQVTQFGKPVTLSCSQTLNHNVMYWYQQKSSQAPKLLFHYYDKDFNNEADTPDNFQSRRPNTSFCFLDIRSPGLGDTAMYLCATSRDTGVQETQYFGPGTRLLVL.

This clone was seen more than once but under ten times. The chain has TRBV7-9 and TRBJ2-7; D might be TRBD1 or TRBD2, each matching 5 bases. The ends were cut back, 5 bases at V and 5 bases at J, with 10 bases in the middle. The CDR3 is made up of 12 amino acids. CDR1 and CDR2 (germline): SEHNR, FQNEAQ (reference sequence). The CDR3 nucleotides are TGTGCCAGCAGCGGGACGTCCGACGAGCAGTACTTC. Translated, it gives CASSGTSDEQYF.

The CDR3 loop is CASSVRLGTGELFF. The CDR3 bases are TGTGCCAGCAGCGTAAGACTAGGCACCGGGGAGCTGTTTTTT. The chain employs TRBV7-2 and TRBJ2-2, with a possible D match to TRBD2 (6 bases). Trimming removed 5 bases at V and 4 bases at J, with 11 bases between. Germline V lookup: CDR1 SGHTA, CDR2 FQGNSA. This CDR3 spans 14 amino acids.